This TCR beta chain was recovered during a study of cytomegalovirus exposure and HLA in healthy donors. Study findings and constraints: In vitro confirmation showed three CMV-associated chains to be CMV antigen specific. A previous analysis found most TCR beta V segments productive roughly 87% or roughly 30% of the time. Association with HLA alleles at 0.05 false discovery rate was found for 15,000 to 20,000 TCR beta sequences in a later analysis.

In the PCR, 60 Vbeta and 13 Jbeta primers were used. Sequencing used immunoSEQ multiplex PCR; TCRdb keeps in-frame clones, though not all of them. The sample includes roughly 160,000 clones, 73% of them seen just once. About this clone: Its antigen is not known.

Germline V gives CDR1 SGDLS, CDR2 YYNGEE. Trimming took 4 bases from V and 1 from J, leaving 11 bases between them. This CDR3 spans 14 amino acids. This chain connects TRBV9 to TRBJ1-1, with D perhaps matching TRBD1 (6 bases). What was sequenced was PBMCs. This TCR derives from a woman aged 18-29 years in good health and CMV-seropositive. The CDR3 coding sequence is TGTGCCAGCAGCTTGTCGACAGGGAACACTGAAGCTTTCTTT. This codes for CASSLSTGNTEAFF.